The 32 T cell receptor beta chains below all came from one sample that was sequenced in a study of cytomegalovirus exposure and HLA in healthy donors. Clones were read by immunoSEQ multiplex PCR, and TCRdb kept only the in-frame ones, dropping some. The data hold 120,000 to 150,000 clones, with about 91% observed a single time. Sequences were obtained from PBMCs. These receptors were taken from a woman under 30 in good health and CMV-seropositive.

CDR3: CASSQTTADSYGYTF. The DNA of the CDR3 is TGCGCCAGCAGCCAAACCACCGCGGACAGCTATGGCTACACCTTC. This chain connects TRBV4-3 to TRBJ1-2; TRBD1 might be the D (6 bases). CDR1 is LGHNA, CDR2 YSLEER, per germline. With 2 bases removed from V and 4 bases from J, the gap between germline ends came to 14 bases. This CDR3 has 15 amino acids.

This chain joins TRBV27 and TRBJ2-1, with TRBD1 matching over 8 bases. The V gene end was trimmed by 6 bases and the J gene end by 12 bases; junction bases not matched to a gene: 10. The germline CDR1 and CDR2 sequences are MNHEY and SMNVEV (reference sequence). This CDR3 spans 13 amino acids. DNA of the CDR3: TGTGCCAGCAGCGGAGCCTCAGGGGGCGGGCAGTTCTTC. It translates to CASSGASGGGQFF.

The chain combines TRBV11-1 with TRBJ2-5; a possible D gene is TRBD1 (5 bases). Trimming pared 5 bases from V and 4 bases from J, leaving 20 bases between. Germline V lookup: CDR1 SGHAT, CDR2 FQDESV (reference sequence). This CDR3 has 16 amino acids. The CDR3 region is CASSPVYGVGRETQYF. The CDR3 DNA reads TGTGCCAGCAGCCCGGTATATGGGGTGGGGCGAGAGACCCAGTACTTC. The variable domain in full, with the rest retrieved from reference TRBV11-1 and TRBJ2-5, is EAEVAQSPRYKITEKSQAVAFWCDPISGHATLYWYRQILGQGPELLVQFQDESVVDDSQLPKDRFSAERLKGVDSTLKIQPAELGDSAMYLCASSPVYGVGRETQYFGPGTRLLVL.

V gene TRBV9 combines with J gene TRBJ2-7; 8 nucleotides match TRBD1. This CDR3 has 14 amino acids. The germline V gene encodes CDR1 SGDLS and CDR2 YYNGEE. V trimming: 4 bases; J trimming: 4 bases; junction bases outside the gene matches: 7. DNA of the CDR3: TGTGCCAGCAGCCCACGGGACAGGTTTTACGAGCAGTACTTC. Amino acid sequence: CASSPRDRFYEQYF.

The rearrangement joins TRBV19 to TRBJ2-2, with a tentative D call TRBD2 (5 bases). There are 13 residues in the CDR3. The V end was cut by 6 bases, the J end by 6 bases, with 11 bases between. Per germline, CDR1 LNHDA and CDR2 SQIVND (reference sequence). The CDR3: CASRHEGSGELFF. As DNA, the CDR3 is TGTGCCAGTAGGCACGAGGGTTCCGGGGAGCTGTTTTTT.

This chain joins TRBV28 and TRBJ2-3, with D unresolved. The V gene lost 1 base and the J gene lost 2 bases, with 7 bases spanning the gap. Germline CDR1 MDHEN, CDR2 SYDVKM. The CDR3 is 14 residues long. The CDR3 DNA reads as TGTGCCAGCAGTTTATCATACACCACAGATACGCAGTATTTT. As protein: CASSLSYTTDTQYF.

V gene TRBV7-9 combines with J gene TRBJ2-3; perhaps TRBD1 as D (7 bases). Trimming took 3 bases from V and 2 from J, leaving 12 bases between them. The CDR3 consists of 15 residues. Germline V gene lookup returns CDR1 SEHNR and CDR2 FQNEAQ (reference sequence). In DNA, the CDR3 is TGTGCCAGCAGCTTGGAGGGGGCTCCCACAGATACGCAGTATTTT. As protein: CASSLEGAPTDTQYF.

The chain recombines TRBV29-1 with TRBJ1-5, with no clear D. This CDR3 region has 14 residues. V lost 6 bases and J 2 bases, leaving 14 bases between the germline ends. Germline V gene sequence: CDR1 SQVTM, CDR2 ANQGSEA. The DNA for the CDR3 is TGCAGCGTGGGAGACCAGCAAGGCAATCAGCCCCAGCATTTT. This codes for CSVGDQQGNQPQHF.

V gene TRBV19 combines with J gene TRBJ1-6, with 9 positions matching TRBD1. The junction had 9 bases not matched to a gene; V was cut back by 6 bases and J by 3 bases. Germline CDR1 LNHDA, CDR2 SQIVND (reference sequence). This CDR3 has 17 amino acids. The CDR3 sequence: CASSQNRGRLYNSPLHF. CDR3 bases: TGTGCCAGTAGCCAAAACAGGGGGCGCCTCTATAATTCACCCCTCCACTTT.

The chain is built from TRBV30 and TRBJ2-3; 11 bases are a match to TRBD2. Germline CDR1 and CDR2: GTSNPN and SVGIG (reference sequence). The junction had 7 bases not matched to a gene; V was cut back by 3 bases and J by 5 bases. CDR3 length: 15 amino acids. CDR3 in DNA: TGTGCCTGGAGCGTAGCGGGGGGGCATGGAGATACGCAGTATTTT. It codes for CAWSVAGGHGDTQYF.

The chain carries TRBV30 and TRBJ1-2; 8 nucleotides line up with TRBD1. CDR3 length equals 15 residues. With 0 bases clipped from V and 3 bases from J, the junction kept 6 bases outside the gene matches. Germline V lookup: CDR1 GTSNPN, CDR2 SVGIG (reference sequence). The CDR3 DNA follows: TGTGCCTGGAGTGTACCGGGACAGGCTTACTATGGCTACACCTTC. Amino acid sequence: CAWSVPGQAYYGYTF.

V gene TRBV28 combines with J gene TRBJ2-7; 8 bases map to TRBD2. The CDR3 contains 16 residues. V lost 4 bases to trimming and J lost 6 bases; unmatched junction nucleotides: 14. Looked up from germline, CDR1 is MDHEN and CDR2 is SYDVKM. CDR3 nucleotides: TGTGCCAGCAGTTCCGCCTTATCTAACGGGGGGGCCGAGCAGTACTTC. Its translation is CASSSALSNGGAEQYF.

The rearrangement joins TRBV12-5 to TRBJ1-1, with D hard to call. Per germline, CDR1 LGHNT and CDR2 FRNRAP. The CDR3 contains 15 residues. Trimming took 3 bases from V and 2 from J, leaving 13 bases between them. CDR3 region: CASGLSLSGNTEAFF. CDR3 nucleotides: TGTGCTAGTGGTTTATCCCTATCAGGTAACACTGAAGCTTTCTTT.

This clone was detected only once. J is TRBJ2-7 and V is TRBV5-4, with D maybe TRBD1 (5 bases). Germline V gene data show CDR1 as SGHNT and CDR2 as YYREEE (reference sequence). The CDR3 totals 14 residues. V lost 3 bases to trimming and J lost 0 bases, with 10 bases between them. The CDR3 coding sequence is TGTGCCAGCAGCTGGGGCGACAGCTCCTACGAGCAGTACTTC. Translated, it gives CASSWGDSSYEQYF.

The rearrangement joins TRBV6-1 to TRBJ1-2, with 10 bases aligning to TRBD1. Trimming removed 0 bases from V and 5 bases from J; junction bases left unmatched: 9. Germline V gives CDR1 MNHNS, CDR2 SASEGT. This CDR3 is built from 17 residues. CDR3: CASSEAFLGTGVYGYTF. The CDR3 DNA sequence: TGTGCCAGCAGTGAAGCGTTCCTCGGGACAGGGGTTTATGGCTACACCTTC.

V usage is TRBV5-4 and J usage is TRBJ2-3, with TRBD2 identical over 11 bases. The germline gives CDR1 SGHNT, CDR2 YYREEE (reference sequence). The CDR3 totals 16 residues. The V gene end was trimmed by 4 bases and the J gene end by 0 bases; junction bases not matched to a gene: 4. Here the CDR3 reads CASSRRLAGSTDTQYF. DNA of the CDR3: TGTGCCAGCAGCCGCCGACTAGCGGGAAGCACAGATACGCAGTATTTT.

This clone was found a few times. Germline and junction disagree at one end, which may indicate a read error. The V gene is TRBV6-1, the J gene TRBJ1-2; the D gene is possibly TRBD1 (6 bases). The germline CDR1 and CDR2 sequences are MNHNS and SASEGT. The CDR3 has 12 residues. CDR3 region: CASRGQSYRYTF. As DNA, the CDR3 is TGTGCCAGCAGAGGACAGTCCTATCGCTACACCTTC.

The chain couples TRBV6-6 to TRBJ2-7, with D unresolved. V lost 6 bases to trimming and J lost 1 base, with 4 bases between them. Germline CDR1 reads MNHNY; CDR2 reads SVGAGI (reference sequence). This CDR3 is built from 11 residues. As DNA, the CDR3 is TGTGCCAGCAGCCCTTCCTACGAGCAGTACTTC. It yields the protein CASSPSYEQYF.

The chain uses TRBV5-6 and TRBJ1-2; D gene uncertain. Germline V lookup: CDR1 SGHDT, CDR2 YYEEEE. V dropped 0 bases and J dropped 4 bases, with 10 bases sitting between them. CDR3 length: 14 amino acids. The DNA of the CDR3 is TGTGCCAGCAGCTTGGGGCTTTCCCTCTATGGCTACACCTTC. Translating it yields CASSLGLSLYGYTF.

The rearrangement uses TRBV9 and TRBJ2-1; 8 positions agree with TRBD2. Germline V gene lookup returns CDR1 SGDLS and CDR2 YYNGEE. The trim removed 2 bases at V and 2 bases at J, leaving 6 bases unmatched. CDR3 size: 16 residues. CDR3 sequence (DNA): TGTGCCAGCAGCGTGTTTAGCGGGACTACCTACAATGAGCAGTTCTTC. Translating it yields CASSVFSGTTYNEQFF.

This clone was picked up one time. V gene TRBV11-2 combines with J gene TRBJ2-2; TRBD1 matches at 7 bases. Per germline, CDR1 SGHAT and CDR2 FQNNGV. This CDR3 comprises 18 residues. Trimming took 8 bases from V and 0 from J; bases not matched to a gene: 15. The DNA for the CDR3 is TGTGCCAGCGGCCCTTGGAATACCGGGACAGCGAACACCGGGGAGCTGTTTTTT. Translation: CASGPWNTGTANTGELFF.

The gene calls are TRBV5-4 and TRBJ2-7; TRBD1 aligns across 8 bases. The CDR3 extends over 14 amino acids. Trimming removed 4 bases from V and 5 bases from J; junction bases left unmatched: 8. Germline V gives CDR1 SGHNT, CDR2 YYREEE (reference sequence). DNA of the CDR3: TGTGCCAGCAGCCGCGGACAGGGAGACCACGAGCAGTACTTC. Amino acids: CASSRGQGDHEQYF.

DNA for the CDR3: TGTGCCAGCTCACCCTTATTACAGGGGAGTAGCGGGAGGCAATACAATGAGCAGTTCTTC. Translated: CASSPLLQGSSGRQYNEQFF. The rearrangement links TRBV18 to TRBJ2-1; TRBD2 matches at 10 bases. This CDR3 region has 20 residues. Losses at the gene ends were 3 bases for V and 4 bases for J; bases not matched to a gene: 18. Germline CDR1 KGHSH, CDR2 LQKENI.

V is TRBV7-3 and J is TRBJ2-6, with TRBD1 as a possible D gene (5 bases). Looked up from germline, CDR1 is SGHTA and CDR2 is FQGTGA. The CDR3 spans 14 residues. V was trimmed by 5 bases and J by 1 base, leaving 6 bases between them. The CDR3 DNA sequence: TGTGCCAGCAGCCGGACATCTGGGGCCAACGTCCTGACTTTC. Amino acids: CASSRTSGANVLTF. Filled out from reference TRBV7-3 and TRBJ2-6, the complete variable domain reads GAGVSQTPSNKVTEKGKYVELRCDPISGHTALYWYRQSLGQGPEFLIYFQGTGAADDSGLPNDRFFAVRPEGSVSTLKIQRTERGDSAVYLCASSRTSGANVLTFGAGSRLTVL.

The V and J genes are TRBV5-4 and TRBJ2-5, with TRBD1 matching 10 bases. Germline V gene data show CDR1 as SGHNT and CDR2 as YYREEE (reference sequence). The CDR3 consists of 16 residues. J was trimmed by 5 bases and V by 4 bases; bases with no gene match: 11. In DNA, the CDR3 is TGTGCCAGCAGCCTCGTAGACAGGGGGCGAGGGGAGACCCAGTACTTC. It yields the protein CASSLVDRGRGETQYF.

The chain recombines TRBV7-2 with TRBJ1-5, with D unclear. Trimming removed 3 bases from V and 0 bases from J, with 6 bases in between. Germline assignment: CDR1 SGHTA and CDR2 FQGNSA. This CDR3 has 14 residues. The CDR3 reads CASSFQNSNQPQHF. The CDR3, as DNA: TGTGCCAGCAGCTTCCAAAATAGCAATCAGCCCCAGCATTTT.

This clone was found once. This sequence joins TRBV27 and TRBJ2-1; D perhaps matches TRBD2 (5 bases). Germline CDR1 is MNHEY and CDR2 is SMNVEV (reference sequence). With 1 base removed from V and 4 bases from J, the gap between germline ends came to 14 bases. The CDR3 sequence is 16 residues long. CDR3: CASSLFSAGAYNEQFF. The DNA for the CDR3 is TGTGCCAGCAGTTTATTTTCGGCGGGCGCTTACAATGAGCAGTTCTTC.

V and J are TRBV7-9 and TRBJ2-7; tentative D call: TRBD1 (6 bases). The V end lost 5 bases, the J end lost 3 bases, and 14 bases lay between the germline ends. This CDR3 has 14 residues. Germline CDR1 SEHNR, CDR2 FQNEAQ (reference sequence). CDR3 in DNA: TGTGCCAGCAGCCGGCGCGAGGGGGACTACGAGCAGTACTTC. This codes for CASSRREGDYEQYF.

This chain joins TRBV30 and TRBJ1-2, with 8 bases fitting TRBD1. Per the germline V gene, CDR1 is GTSNPN and CDR2 is SVGIG (reference sequence). Trimming removed 4 bases from V and 9 bases from J; junction bases left unmatched: 10. This CDR3 comprises 13 residues. The CDR3 coding sequence is TGTGCCTGGAAACGGACAGGGCTTTGGAGCTACACCTTC. Translating it yields CAWKRTGLWSYTF. The variable domain in full, completed from reference TRBV30 and TRBJ1-2, reads SQTIHQWPATLVQPVGSPLSLECTVEGTSNPNLYWYRQAAGRGLQLLFYSVGIGQISSEVPQNLSASRPQDRQFILSSKKLLLSDSGFYLCAWKRTGLWSYTFGSGTRLTVV.

This rearrangement joins TRBV7-9 to TRBJ2-1; TRBD2 aligns across 7 bases. The J segment lost 0 bases and the V segment lost 6 bases, leaving 8 bases of the junction unmatched. CDR3 length equals 16 residues. Germline assignment: CDR1 SEHNR and CDR2 FQNEAQ (reference sequence). The CDR3 sequence: CASRPSGGSSYNEQFF. The CDR3 DNA reads as TGTGCCAGCAGACCCTCGGGGGGAAGCTCCTACAATGAGCAGTTCTTC.

This clone was seen a single time. The V gene is TRBV29-1, the J gene TRBJ2-7; TRBD2 matches 8 bases. This CDR3 region has 14 residues. Germline lookup yields CDR1 SQVTM and CDR2 ANQGSEA. V lost 3 bases, J lost 5 bases, and 9 bases stayed unmatched. The DNA of the CDR3 is TGCAGCGTTGACCCCCACGGGAGGGCCCACGAGCAGTACTTC. Its protein is CSVDPHGRAHEQYF.

The chain employs TRBV18 and TRBJ1-2; D possibly corresponds to TRBD1 (6 bases). There are 15 residues in the CDR3. Per germline, CDR1 KGHSH and CDR2 LQKENI. Trimming removed 2 bases at V and 2 bases at J, with 12 bases between. The CDR3 bases are TGTGCCAGCTCACCAGTCCGGGACATCAACTATGGCTACACCTTC. Amino acid sequence: CASSPVRDINYGYTF. Variable domain in full (rest from reference TRBV18 and TRBJ1-2): NAGVMQNPRHLVRRRGQEARLRCSPMKGHSHVYWYRQLPEEGLKFMVYLQKENIIDESGMPKERFSAEFPKEGPSILRIQQVVRGDSAAYFCASSPVRDINYGYTFGSGTRLTVV.